The 32 T cell receptor beta chains below all came from one sample that was sequenced in a study of shared T cell receptors in the human thymus. The table came from immunoSEQ multiplex PCR; TCRdb's copy has only in-frame clones and leaves some out. The table lists about 660,000 clones, roughly 86% of them singletons. The data also belong to a second study, concerning human thymus T cells.

What was sequenced was thymocytes. The receptors were gathered from a boy in the first two years of life with a congenital heart defect.

The rearrangement uses TRBV10-3 and TRBJ2-3; D not certain. There are 15 residues in the CDR3. Germline V gives CDR1 ENHRY, CDR2 SYGVKD. V dropped 9 bases and J dropped 2 bases, with 18 bases sitting between them. CDR3 coding DNA: TGTGCCATGTCCTGGGCAGGTCACCTCACAGATACGCAGTATTTT. Translated, it gives CAMSWAGHLTDTQYF.

The chain has TRBV19 and TRBJ2-2, with D tentatively TRBD2 (6 bases). The V end was cut by 9 bases, the J end by 8 bases, with 7 bases between. In germline, CDR1 is LNHDA, CDR2 SQIVND (reference sequence). This CDR3 has 10 residues. The CDR3, as DNA: TGTGCCAGCGGAGGGGGGGAGCTGTTTTTT. The encoded protein is CASGGGELFF.

Of note for this clone: The identical CDR3 is also encoded by other nucleotide sequences in the sample. The V and J genes are TRBV4-3 and TRBJ2-7, with 7 bases matching TRBD2. Germline CDR1 is LGHNA and CDR2 is YSLEER. This CDR3 spans 13 amino acids. V trimming: 0 bases; J trimming: 4 bases; junction bases outside the gene matches: 0. CDR3 nucleotide sequence: TGCGCCAGCAGCCAAGAGGGAGGGTACGAGCAGTACTTC. Protein: CASSQEGGYEQYF.

About this clone: The same CDR3 is also encoded by other DNA sequences in this sample. V is TRBV6-5 and J is TRBJ1-4; D ambiguous. V dropped 6 bases and J dropped 7 bases, with 15 bases sitting between them. Germline V gene data show CDR1 as MNHEY and CDR2 as SVGAGI. This CDR3 contains 14 residues. The CDR3 DNA reads TGTGCCAGCAGCCCAGGAACGGGAGGTGAAAAACTGTTTTTT. Its translation: CASSPGTGGEKLFF.

The CDR3 is CASTQASSTDTQYF. DNA of the CDR3: TGCGCCAGCACCCAGGCCTCTAGCACAGATACGCAGTATTTT. This chain connects TRBV5-1 to TRBJ2-3; D remains unclear. Germline values: CDR1 SGHRS, CDR2 YFSETQ. The CDR3 consists of 14 residues. The V and J ends lost 6 bases and 0 bases respectively, with 11 bases between them.

The rearrangement links TRBV4-1 to TRBJ1-1; 8 positions agree with TRBD1. Per germline, CDR1 MGHRA and CDR2 YSYEKL. V shed 8 bases, J shed 3 bases, and the junction held 11 bases outside the gene matches. The CDR3 runs to 15 residues. The CDR3 DNA follows: TGCGCCAGCCAGGAGGGACAGGCAGCCTACACTGAAGCTTTCTTT. Amino acids: CASQEGQAAYTEAFF.

This rearrangement joins TRBV2 to TRBJ2-2; D gene ambiguous. The CDR3 contains 17 residues. Germline V lookup: CDR1 SNHLY, CDR2 FYNNEI. Trimming left V 3 bases short and J 0 bases short, with 14 bases between. The CDR3 loop is CASSDQEAYANTGELFF. CDR3 DNA: TGTGCCAGCAGTGATCAAGAAGCATACGCGAACACCGGGGAGCTGTTTTTT.

This clone occurred once. This chain uses TRBV19 with TRBJ2-1; D gene ambiguous. CDR3 size: 14 residues. From germline, CDR1 is LNHDA and CDR2 SQIVND (reference sequence). Trimming left V 5 bases short and J 1 base short, with 9 bases between. The DNA of the CDR3 is TGTGCCAGTAGTGAAAGCGCTTCCTACAATGAGCAGTTCTTC. Protein sequence: CASSESASYNEQFF.

The rearrangement joins TRBV6-1 to TRBJ2-3; 7 bases are a match to TRBD2. The J segment lost 0 bases and the V segment lost 2 bases, leaving 5 bases of the junction unmatched. Germline V lookup: CDR1 MNHNS, CDR2 SASEGT. The CDR3 is 16 residues long. CDR3 residues: CASSERWGGSTDTQYF. The CDR3, as DNA: TGTGCCAGCAGTGAAAGGTGGGGGGGTAGCACAGATACGCAGTATTTT.

J is TRBJ2-7 and V is TRBV27; a weak D match, TRBD2 (5 bases). Germline V gene sequence: CDR1 MNHEY, CDR2 SMNVEV (reference sequence). V was shortened by 6 bases and J by 2 bases, with 14 bases between the two germline ends. The CDR3 covers 14 residues. CDR3 sequence reads: CASRPTGKPYEQYF. DNA for the CDR3: TGTGCCAGCAGACCCACGGGGAAGCCCTACGAGCAGTACTTC.

This clone was recorded once. The chain joins TRBV27 to TRBJ1-1, with 10 bases matching TRBD1. The germline V gene has CDR1 MNHEY and CDR2 SMNVEV (reference sequence). The CDR3 is made up of 14 amino acids. V shed 3 bases, J shed 6 bases, and the junction held 4 bases outside the gene matches. DNA of the CDR3: TGTGCCAGCAGTTTCTTAGGACAGGGGGCTGAAGCTTTCTTT. Protein sequence: CASSFLGQGAEAFF.

V and J are TRBV14 and TRBJ2-2; perhaps TRBD2 as D (6 bases). V lost 4 bases and J 4 bases, leaving 13 bases between the germline ends. Germline CDR1 SGHDN, CDR2 FVKESK. The CDR3 loop spans 15 amino acids. CDR3 DNA: TGTGCCAGCAGCCGCCCAGGGACTCCCACCGGGGAGCTGTTTTTT. Amino acid sequence: CASSRPGTPTGELFF.

The chain carries TRBV4-3 and TRBJ2-7; no clear D gene. CDR3 length: 17 amino acids. Germline assignment: CDR1 LGHNA and CDR2 YSLEER. Trimming stripped 4 bases from V and 5 bases from J, with 24 bases between. CDR3 DNA sequence: TGCGCCAGCAGCCCAACCTCGAACCACAGCAGAGTAGACGAGCAGTACTTC. It yields the protein CASSPTSNHSRVDEQYF.

The chain combines TRBV28 with TRBJ1-2; TRBD1 matches 9 bases. Germline V gene data show CDR1 as MDHEN and CDR2 as SYDVKM. The CDR3 runs 12 residues. The V gene end was trimmed by 2 bases and the J gene end by 12 bases; junction bases not matched to a gene: 4. CDR3: CASSLGTGSDTF. The CDR3 DNA follows: TGTGCCAGCAGTTTAGGGACAGGGAGCGACACCTTC.

The chain carries TRBV30 and TRBJ1-3; 7 bases fit TRBD1. From germline, CDR1 is GTSNPN and CDR2 SVGIG (reference sequence). V lost 3 bases, J lost 1 base, and 9 bases stayed unmatched. There are 16 residues in the CDR3. CDR3 nucleotides: TGTGCCTGGAGCGCGCCGTACAGGGGTTCTGGAAACACCATATATTTT. Translated, it gives CAWSAPYRGSGNTIYF.

V is TRBV4-3 and J is TRBJ2-7, with TRBD2 identical over 8 bases. CDR1 LGHNA and CDR2 YSLEER come from the germline V gene. V trimming: 1 base; J trimming: 0 bases; junction bases outside the gene matches: 5. CDR3 length: 16 residues. This CDR3 is CASSQGSGVNSYEQYF. The DNA of the CDR3 is TGCGCCAGCAGCCAAGGTAGCGGGGTCAACTCCTACGAGCAGTACTTC.

The chain couples TRBV6-1 to TRBJ2-1; D possibly corresponds to TRBD2 (6 bases). The V and J ends lost 1 base and 14 bases respectively, with 15 bases between them. The CDR3 covers 13 residues. CDR1 is MNHNS, CDR2 SASEGT, per germline. CDR3 amino acids: CASSEEPGRWEFF. The CDR3 region has the DNA TGTGCCAGCAGTGAAGAACCAGGGAGGTGGGAGTTCTTC.

For the CDR3, the DNA is TGTGCCAGCAGTTCTAAGCAGACTAGCACAGATACGCAGTATTTT. Translated: CASSSKQTSTDTQYF. The chain recombines TRBV28 with TRBJ2-3; D gene ambiguous. The CDR3 sequence is 15 residues long. V lost 4 bases to trimming and J lost 0 bases, with 11 bases between them. Germline V gene data show CDR1 as MDHEN and CDR2 as SYDVKM.

This rearrangement joins TRBV25-1 to TRBJ1-6; 8 bases are a match to TRBD1. CDR3 length equals 18 residues. The ends lost 3 bases at V and 9 bases at J; junction bases unmatched: 16. CDR1 MGHDK and CDR2 SYGVNS come from the germline V gene. The CDR3 sequence is CASSDGQGPGIASSPLHF. The CDR3 region has the DNA TGTGCCAGCAGTGACGGACAGGGCCCCGGGATAGCGAGTTCACCCCTCCACTTT.

The chain joins TRBV28 to TRBJ2-6; weak D call: TRBD1 (6 bases). V was trimmed by 6 bases and J by 1 base, leaving 19 bases between them. The CDR3 is made up of 18 amino acids. Germline V gives CDR1 MDHEN, CDR2 SYDVKM. The CDR3 DNA follows: TGTGCCAGCAGCGCTATACCCTACAGGGCTTCTGGGGCCAACGTCCTGACTTTC. Protein: CASSAIPYRASGANVLTF.

The CDR3, as DNA: TGTGCCAGCAGCTTGCTGCGGGCCCAAGAGACCCAGTACTTC. As protein: CASSLLRAQETQYF. The rearrangement links TRBV5-6 to TRBJ2-5; the D gene is possibly TRBD2 (5 bases). This CDR3 region has 14 residues. Germline V CDR1 and CDR2: SGHDT, YYEEEE. The ends were cut back, 1 base at V and 1 base at J, with 8 bases in the middle.

The chain has TRBV6-1 and TRBJ1-1; TRBD1 is a possible D gene (6 bases). Trimming cost V 9 bases and J 7 bases, with 12 bases left between them. In germline, CDR1 is MNHNS, CDR2 SASEGT. The CDR3 is made up of 11 amino acids. Written as DNA, the CDR3 is TGTGCCAGTAACAGGGAATGTGAAGCTTTCTTT. Translated, it gives CASNRECEAFF.

The rearrangement uses TRBV9 and TRBJ1-2, with D unclear. The CDR3 consists of 17 residues. Trimming pared 0 bases from V and 3 bases from J, leaving 18 bases between. Per the germline V gene, CDR1 is SGDLS and CDR2 is YYNGEE. CDR3 nucleotide sequence: TGTGCCAGCAGCGTAGGGAGTGGCACCAGCCTCCACTATGGCTACACCTTC. It is translated as CASSVGSGTSLHYGYTF. The full variable domain, in which reference TRBV9 and TRBJ1-2 provide the parts outside the CDR3, is DSGVTQTPKHLITATGQRVTLRCSPRSGDLSVYWYQQSLDQGLQFLIQYYNGEERAKGNILERFSAQQFPDLHSELNLSSLELGDSALYFCASSVGSGTSLHYGYTFGSGTRLTVV.

The CDR3 nucleotides read TGTGCCAGCAGCCCTATGGGACTCCGCTTAGGCTACAATGAGCAGTTCTTC. Residues: CASSPMGLRLGYNEQFF. The chain carries TRBV11-2 and TRBJ2-1; D possibly corresponds to TRBD2 (6 bases). Germline lookup yields CDR1 SGHAT and CDR2 FQNNGV. V was clipped by 5 bases and J by 3 bases, with 20 bases between them. The CDR3 loop spans 17 amino acids.

This clone was picked up a small number of times. An end of the junction does not agree with germline; a read error may underlie this. The J gene is TRBJ2-2, the V gene TRBV7-7, with D hard to call. There are 14 residues in the CDR3. The germline CDR1 and CDR2 sequences are SSHAT and FNYEAQ (reference sequence). The CDR3 DNA is TGTGCTAGCAGCGACGGGTCGAACACCGGGGAGCTGTTTTTT. It codes for CASSDGSNTGELFF.

CDR3 amino acids: CASSQEQAYNEQFF. The CDR3 nucleotides are TGCGCCAGCAGCCAAGAACAGGCTTACAATGAGCAGTTCTTC. V gene TRBV4-3 combines with J gene TRBJ2-1; maybe TRBD1 (5 bases). The V gene lost 0 bases and the J gene lost 4 bases, with 7 bases spanning the gap. Germline V lookup: CDR1 LGHNA, CDR2 YSLEER. The CDR3 length is 14 residues.

This clone has only a few counts. J is TRBJ2-7 and V is TRBV5-1; D might be TRBD2 (5 bases). This CDR3 contains 14 residues. Trimming removed 5 bases at V and 6 bases at J, with 18 bases between. Germline CDR1 reads SGHRS; CDR2 reads YFSETQ. The CDR3 reads CASRISAGGGEQYF. The CDR3 bases are TGCGCCAGCAGGATATCGGCGGGTGGTGGCGAGCAGTACTTC.

This clone was counted a few times. This chain uses TRBV14 with TRBJ2-7, with D possibly TRBD2 on 6 matching bases. CDR1 is SGHDN and CDR2 is FVKESK in the germline V gene. With 0 bases removed from V and 9 bases from J, the gap between germline ends came to 27 bases. This CDR3 region has 18 residues. CDR3 coding DNA: TGTGCCAGCAGCCAAGACGCACGGGAGCCCTCGAAGGGGCACGGGCAGTACTTC. Translation gives CASSQDAREPSKGHGQYF. The full variable domain, completed using reference TRBV14 and TRBJ2-7, is EAGVTQFPSHSVIEKGQTVTLRCDPISGHDNLYWYRRVMGKEIKFLLHFVKESKQDESGMPNNRFLAERTGGTYSTLKVQPAELEDSGVYFCASSQDAREPSKGHGQYFGPGTRLTVT.

This clone appeared a single time. The chain recombines TRBV2 with TRBJ2-7, with TRBD2 matching 7 bases. There are 15 residues in the CDR3. The V gene's germline CDR1 is SNHLY and CDR2 FYNNEI. The V gene end was trimmed by 7 bases and the J gene end by 5 bases; junction bases not matched to a gene: 14. The CDR3 DNA sequence: TGTGCCAGCAACCCCCCGGGAGCCGGACTAGACGAGCAGTACTTC. Translated: CASNPPGAGLDEQYF.

J is TRBJ1-2 and V is TRBV7-3, with D possibly TRBD1 on 5 matching bases. Germline V gene lookup returns CDR1 SGHTA and CDR2 FQGTGA. The CDR3 totals 18 residues. Between the trimmed V and J ends, which lost 4 bases and 3 bases, there was a span of 24 bases. CDR3 loop: CASSSAGGTPAQYYGYTF. CDR3 nucleotide sequence: TGTGCCAGCAGCTCTGCGGGGGGGACCCCAGCTCAATACTATGGCTACACCTTC.

This rearrangement joins TRBV9 to TRBJ2-7; TRBD2 might be the D (6 bases). V gave up 3 bases and J gave up 4 bases, with 14 bases separating them. The germline V gene has CDR1 SGDLS and CDR2 YYNGEE. This CDR3 is 14 amino acids long. The CDR3: CASSGGDWGYEQYF. Written as DNA, the CDR3 is TGTGCCAGCAGCGGAGGGGACTGGGGGTACGAGCAGTACTTC.

V gene TRBV28 combines with J gene TRBJ1-5; 10 bases are shared with TRBD1. CDR1 MDHEN and CDR2 SYDVKM come from the germline V gene. The V and J ends lost 4 bases and 5 bases, in that order; junction bases with no gene match: 5. This CDR3 has 15 residues. The CDR3 DNA sequence: TGTGCCAGCAGTTCCAAGACAGGGGGCTATCAGCCCCAGCATTTT. As protein: CASSSKTGGYQPQHF.